A single sample gave rise to the 9 T cell receptor beta chains below, sequenced in a study of cytomegalovirus exposure and HLA in healthy donors. In the PCR, 60 Vbeta and 13 Jbeta primers were used. Some clones are missing from TCRdb's copy, which holds only in-frame ones; the method was immunoSEQ multiplex PCR. The data contain tens of thousands of clones, approximately 79% of them singletons. Material: PBMCs. The source is a man aged 25 to 40 in good health and CMV-seronegative.

This clone has a single count. The rearrangement joins TRBV7-6 to TRBJ1-3; D call uncertain. The CDR3 totals 17 residues. Germline CDR1 is SGHVS and CDR2 is FNYEAQ. Trimming cost V 1 base and J 0 bases, with 13 bases left between them. CDR3 DNA: TGTGCCAGCAGCTTAGTGGTAGCTCTCAACTCTGGAAACACCATATATTTT. Encoded protein: CASSLVVALNSGNTIYF.

V usage is TRBV6-5 and J usage is TRBJ2-7; tentatively, D is TRBD1 (5 bases). Germline V gives CDR1 MNHEY, CDR2 SVGAGI. The CDR3 loop spans 16 amino acids. Deletions cut 2 bases from V and 5 bases from J, with 19 bases between. CDR3 amino acids: CASSYNPGQGPHEQYF. In nucleotides, the CDR3 is TGTGCCAGCAGTTACAATCCTGGGCAGGGTCCTCACGAGCAGTACTTC.

The rearrangement links TRBV6-4 to TRBJ2-1; 10 positions agree with TRBD2. The junction had 3 bases not matched to a gene; V was cut back by 3 bases and J by 4 bases. CDR1 and CDR2 (germline): MRHNA, SNTAGT. The CDR3 consists of 15 residues. The chain's CDR3 is CASSEQRGGYNEQFF. The CDR3, as DNA: TGTGCCAGCAGTGAACAGCGGGGGGGTTACAATGAGCAGTTCTTC.

This rearrangement joins TRBV7-8 to TRBJ2-3; D may be TRBD2 (6 bases). This CDR3 contains 15 residues. Germline V CDR1 and CDR2: SGHVS, FQNEAQ. Trimming shortened V by 3 bases and J by 0 bases, and 10 bases separated the two germline ends. CDR3 DNA: TGTGCCAGCAGCTTTGGGGAGGATAGCACAGATACGCAGTATTTT. Protein sequence: CASSFGEDSTDTQYF.

The chain carries TRBV7-8 and TRBJ2-3, with 10 bases identical to TRBD1. Germline CDR1 reads SGHVS; CDR2 reads FQNEAQ. V shed 2 bases, J shed 0 bases, and the junction held 8 bases outside the gene matches. The CDR3 has 18 residues. The CDR3 here is CASSLWDRGVKSTDTQYF. The CDR3 DNA reads TGTGCCAGCAGCTTATGGGACAGGGGTGTAAAAAGCACAGATACGCAGTATTTT.

V is TRBV19 and J is TRBJ2-1; 10 positions match TRBD1. Germline trimming cut 4 bases from V and 4 bases from J; bases unmatched to any gene: 4. The CDR3 covers 15 residues. From germline, CDR1 is LNHDA and CDR2 SQIVND (reference sequence). The CDR3 sequence is CASSRQGAPYNEQFF. For the CDR3, the DNA is TGTGCCAGTAGTAGACAGGGGGCCCCTTACAATGAGCAGTTCTTC.

This chain uses TRBV6-6 with TRBJ1-5; TRBD1 agrees at 8 bases. The CDR3 sequence is 14 residues long. Germline trimming cut 5 bases from V and 5 bases from J; bases unmatched to any gene: 5. Germline CDR1 is MNHNY and CDR2 is SVGAGI (reference sequence). CDR3 nucleotides: TGTGCCAGCAGTACGGGACAGGCATATCAGCCCCAGCATTTT. Translation: CASSTGQAYQPQHF.

The chain recombines TRBV19 with TRBJ1-5, with D perhaps TRBD1 (5 bases). The CDR3 runs to 15 residues. Germline V CDR1 and CDR2: LNHDA, SQIVND (reference sequence). V lost 3 bases and J lost 4, with 13 bases in between. CDR3 loop: CASSISEGWNQPQHF. The CDR3 region has the DNA TGTGCCAGTAGTATCTCGGAGGGGTGGAATCAGCCCCAGCATTTT.

The V and J genes are TRBV2 and TRBJ1-2; weak D call: TRBD1 (6 bases). Germline CDR1 SNHLY, CDR2 FYNNEI. Trimming stripped 1 base from V and 8 bases from J, with 14 bases between. The CDR3 has 14 amino acids. CDR3 sequence (DNA): TGTGCCAGCAGTGAAGAGGGACACGCCGGGGGCTACACCTTC. This translates into CASSEEGHAGGYTF.